These 5 T cell receptor beta chains originate from one sample sequenced in a study of molecular identifiers for immune sequencing clone quantification (dated by TCRdb to about 2018). The library was built by means of PCR. The sequencer listed for this sample is NextSeq 500. TCRdb ran its own pipeline on the public reads, namely fastp trimming at Q25 and MiXCR clone calling, and kept in-frame beta chains. Rows with one shared CDR3 protein collapse into an entry with the most common genes and DNA. This sample has hundreds of thousands of distinct CDR3 sequences in its table, and approximately 24% of those were observed once. Together, the top ten hold about 0.84% of the sample. The sample consisted of naive CD8+ T cells from blood, with Jurkat cell RNA spiked in. Reading the label with the study, this specimen's cell subset or site is: FACS-sorted CD8+CD4-CCR7+CD45RA+ naive T cells. Source of these receptors: a human donor in good health. Some libraries in this study had Jurkat cell RNA spiked in.

The J gene is TRBJ2-7, the V gene TRBV6-6; no definite D call. The germline V gene encodes CDR1 MNHNY and CDR2 SVGAGI (reference sequence). The CDR3 loop spans 13 amino acids. The V and J ends lost 6 bases and 3 bases respectively, with 12 bases between them. The CDR3 DNA follows: TGTGCCAGCAGCCCCGTATTGGGCTACGAGCAGTACTTC. This codes for CASSPVLGYEQYF.

The rearrangement joins TRBV6-2 or TRBV6-3 to TRBJ2-7; D gene uncertain. This CDR3 spans 16 amino acids. Germline V gene lookup returns CDR1 MNHEY and CDR2 SVGEGT. Trimming removed 2 bases from V and 0 bases from J, with 14 bases in between. CDR3 sequence reads: CASSYDGVLSSYEQYF. The CDR3 DNA reads as TGTGCCAGCAGTTACGATGGGGTCCTAAGCTCCTACGAGCAGTACTTC.

This clonotype was seen once. The V gene is TRBV6-2 or TRBV6-3, the J gene TRBJ2-1; TRBD2 matches at 9 bases. V was clipped by 4 bases and J by 1 base; unmatched bases: 2. There are 15 residues in the CDR3. Looked up from germline, CDR1 is MNHEY and CDR2 is SVGEGT. CDR3: CASSCGLASYNEQFF. DNA of the CDR3: TGTGCCAGCAGTTGCGGACTAGCGTCCTACAATGAGCAGTTCTTC.

The rearrangement links TRBV20-1 to TRBJ2-1; D is perhaps TRBD2 (6 bases). Per germline, CDR1 DFQATT and CDR2 SNEGSKA (reference sequence). Deletions cut 1 base from V and 7 bases from J, with 11 bases between. This CDR3 region has 13 residues. The chain's CDR3 is CSARGGGLNEQFF. The CDR3 region has the DNA TGCAGTGCTAGAGGGGGAGGTTTGAATGAGCAGTTCTTC.

This clonotype was found many times. The gene calls are TRBV28 and TRBJ2-3, with D hard to call. This CDR3 is 16 amino acids long. Germline V gives CDR1 MDHEN, CDR2 SYDVKM. V was pared by 1 base and J by 3 bases, with 14 bases between. CDR3 sequence reads: CASSLYGTRTTDTQYF. The CDR3 DNA follows: TGTGCCAGCAGTTTATACGGCACCAGAACAACAGATACGCAGTATTTT.